These 6 T cell receptor beta chains share one sample of origin, sequenced in a study of early T cells in non-severe SARS-CoV-2 infection. TCRdb ran MiXCR on the 5' RACE reads and lists one entry per CDR3 protein. The sample yields about 25,000 distinct CDR3 sequences, 4.8% seen once. Input material: whole blood. Source of these receptors: an adult who was a healthcare worker with PCR-confirmed SARS-CoV-2 infection or an uninfected control (not recorded which).

This clonotype has ten or more counts. The CDR3 reads CSAHRGGYEQYF. The CDR3 region has the DNA TGCAGTGCTCACAGGGGAGGCTACGAGCAGTACTTC. The rearrangement uses TRBV20-1 and TRBJ2-7; TRBD1 might be the D (7 bases). Trimming left V 5 bases short and J 3 bases short, with 11 bases between. Germline V gene data show CDR1 as DFQATT and CDR2 as SNEGSKA (reference sequence). This CDR3 has 12 amino acids.

This clonotype was seen more than once but under ten times. The chain carries TRBV20-1 and TRBJ1-1; D perhaps matches TRBD1 (6 bases). This CDR3 has 13 residues. Germline V lookup: CDR1 DFQATT, CDR2 SNEGSKA (reference sequence). V was shortened by 6 bases and J by 0 bases, with 11 bases between the two germline ends. The CDR3 sequence is CSARGVLNTEAFF. As DNA, the CDR3 is TGCAGTGCAAGGGGGGTCTTGAACACTGAAGCTTTCTTT.

This clonotype came up a few times. This chain links TRBV28 with TRBJ2-5, with D maybe TRBD1 (5 bases). Germline CDR1 MDHEN, CDR2 SYDVKM. V lost 3 bases to trimming and J lost 7 bases, with 12 bases between them. The CDR3 runs 13 residues. In DNA form, the CDR3 reads TGTGCCAGCAGTTTCAGGACACTCGGGACCCAGTACTTC. As protein: CASSFRTLGTQYF.

This clonotype has a count of ten or more. V and J are TRBV12-3 or TRBV12-4 and TRBJ1-5; a possible D gene is TRBD1 (6 bases). The CDR3 has 14 amino acids. Trimming took 5 bases from V and 4 from J, leaving 12 bases between them. CDR3 protein: CASSTTGLNQPQHF. The CDR3 DNA reads TGTGCCAGCAGTACGACAGGACTTAATCAGCCCCAGCATTTT.

This clonotype was counted between two and nine times. The chain uses TRBV20-1 and TRBJ2-5; no clear D gene. Germline loops: CDR1 DFQATT, CDR2 SNEGSKA (reference sequence). V was clipped by 1 base and J by 1 base, with 7 bases between them. The CDR3 contains 13 residues. The CDR3 nucleotides read TGCAGTGCTAGAGGTCCGTCCCAAGAGACCCAGTACTTC. Protein sequence: CSARGPSQETQYF.

In this sample, this clonotype turned up many times. The genes are TRBV9 and TRBJ1-1, with 8 bases lining up with TRBD1. CDR3 length: 14 amino acids. Germline V gene sequence: CDR1 SGDLS, CDR2 YYNGEE. After removal of 2 bases from V and 5 bases from J, the junction contained 5 bases not matched to a gene. This CDR3 is CASSVQGASTEAFF. The CDR3 DNA follows: TGTGCCAGCAGCGTTCAGGGGGCGAGTACTGAAGCTTTCTTT.